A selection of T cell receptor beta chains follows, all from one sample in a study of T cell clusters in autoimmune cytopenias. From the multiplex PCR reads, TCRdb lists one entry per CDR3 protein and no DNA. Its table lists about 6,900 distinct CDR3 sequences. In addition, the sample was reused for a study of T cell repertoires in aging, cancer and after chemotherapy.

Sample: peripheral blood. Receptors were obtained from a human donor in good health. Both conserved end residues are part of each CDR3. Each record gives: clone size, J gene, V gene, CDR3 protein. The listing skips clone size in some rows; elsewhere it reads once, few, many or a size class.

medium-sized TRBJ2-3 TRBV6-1 CASSVLAGGATDTQYF
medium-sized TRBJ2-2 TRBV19 CASSIGGGGPGELFF
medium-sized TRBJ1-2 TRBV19 CASSICRAYGYTF
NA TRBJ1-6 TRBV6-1 CASSAGPYNSPLHF
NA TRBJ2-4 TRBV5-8 CASSFQGVAKNIQYF
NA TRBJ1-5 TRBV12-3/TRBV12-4 CARSITGIENQPQHF
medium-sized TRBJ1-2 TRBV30 CAWSVGLFYTF
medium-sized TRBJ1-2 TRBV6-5 CASSSGQGGYTF
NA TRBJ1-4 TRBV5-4 CASSPGGSATNEKLFF
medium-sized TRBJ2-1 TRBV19 CASSSGGGHAYNEQFF
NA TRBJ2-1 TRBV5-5 CASSFRDRGQGYNEQFF
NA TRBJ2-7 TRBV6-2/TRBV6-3 CASSYRLPSGEQYF
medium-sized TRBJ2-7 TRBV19 CASSGDWSAYEQYF
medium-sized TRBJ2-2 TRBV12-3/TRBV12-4 CASSLAGRNTGELFF
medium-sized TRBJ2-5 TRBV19 CASSIVGRGQGTQYF
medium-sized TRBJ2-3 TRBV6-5 CASIGWEEGTDTQYF
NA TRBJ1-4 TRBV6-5 CASSATLFREKLFF
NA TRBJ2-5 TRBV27 CASSLAVGSSVPETQYF
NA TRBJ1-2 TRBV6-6 CASSYEDTHYGYTF
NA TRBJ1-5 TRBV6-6 CASSYSEWTGRNQPQHF
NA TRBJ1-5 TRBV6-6 CASRRQGEHSNQPQHF
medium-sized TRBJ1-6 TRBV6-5 CASSTGTGVSLHF
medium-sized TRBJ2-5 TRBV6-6 CASSGASLKETQYF
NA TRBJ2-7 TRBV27 CASSTRTGLFEQYF
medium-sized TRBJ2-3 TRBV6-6 CASSDSGQASTDTQYF
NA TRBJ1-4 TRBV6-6 CASSYSGHRGYANEKLFF
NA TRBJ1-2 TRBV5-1 CASSLEPGYGYTF
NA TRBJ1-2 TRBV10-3 CAISQYLVETGGYGYTF
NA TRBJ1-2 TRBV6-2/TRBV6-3 CASSYPGRRNYGYTF
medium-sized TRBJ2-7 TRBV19 CASNPRHGGGSSEQYF
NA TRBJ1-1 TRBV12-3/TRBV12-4 CASSLNRNTEAFF
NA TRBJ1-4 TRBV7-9 CASSSPYWTGTSFENEKLFF
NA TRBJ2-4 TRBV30 CAWSRSGGAKNIQYF
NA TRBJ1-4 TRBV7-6 CASSLGWTGHEKLFF
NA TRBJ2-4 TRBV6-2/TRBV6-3 CASSGQWDIQYF
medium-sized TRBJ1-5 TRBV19 CASSMGQRAVQPQHF
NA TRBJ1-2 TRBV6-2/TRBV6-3 CASSYSGRVDYTF
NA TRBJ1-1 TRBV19 CASSIGVSMNTEAFF
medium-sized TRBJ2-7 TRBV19 CASSTRQGQEQYF
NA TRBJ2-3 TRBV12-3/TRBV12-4 CASSLTGVEPYF
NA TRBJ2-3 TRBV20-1 CSASGLAGGPTTDTQYF
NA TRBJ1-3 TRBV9 CASSVAGGPSGNTIYF
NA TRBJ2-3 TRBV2 CASSSFGLTDTQYF
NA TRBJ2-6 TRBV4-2 CASSQGDRVRSGANVLTF
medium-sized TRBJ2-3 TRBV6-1 CASEGTSGGLDTQYF
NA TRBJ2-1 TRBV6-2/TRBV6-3 CASRGDRGLYNEQFF
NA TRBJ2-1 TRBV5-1 CASSYGHHGSYNEQFF
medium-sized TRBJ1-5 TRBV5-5 CASSLNPRPINQRPQHF
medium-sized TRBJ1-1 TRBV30 CAWSVFTGTEAFF
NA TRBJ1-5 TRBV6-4 CASSAGSNQPQHF
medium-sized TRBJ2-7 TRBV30 CAWSALGTGEQYF
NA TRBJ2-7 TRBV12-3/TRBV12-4 CASSRASGGAYEQYF
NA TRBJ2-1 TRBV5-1 CASSSLAVYNEQFF
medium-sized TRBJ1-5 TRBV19 CASSNPTGGWQPQHF
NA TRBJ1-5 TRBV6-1 CASSEAAGQGNQPQHF